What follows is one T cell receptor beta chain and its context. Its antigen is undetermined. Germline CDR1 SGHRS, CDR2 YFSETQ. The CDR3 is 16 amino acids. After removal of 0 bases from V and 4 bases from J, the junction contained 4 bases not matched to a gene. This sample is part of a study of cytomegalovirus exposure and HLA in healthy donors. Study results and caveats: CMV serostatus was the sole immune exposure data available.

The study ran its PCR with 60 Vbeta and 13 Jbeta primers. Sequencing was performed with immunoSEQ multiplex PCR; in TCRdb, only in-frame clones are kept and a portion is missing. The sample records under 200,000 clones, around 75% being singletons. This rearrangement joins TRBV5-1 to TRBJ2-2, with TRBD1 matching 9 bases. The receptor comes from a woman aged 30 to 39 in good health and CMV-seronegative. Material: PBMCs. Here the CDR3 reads CASSLVQGAGTGELFF. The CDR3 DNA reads TGCGCCAGCAGCTTGGTACAGGGGGCCGGCACCGGGGAGCTGTTTTTT.